This T cell receptor (beta chain) is from a study of regulatory T cells in long-lasting Graves disease. About the study: Newly diagnosed Graves' patients had taken antithyroid drugs under 3 months.

This clonotype was counted at least ten times. The germline gives CDR1 MDHEN, CDR2 SYDVKM. This CDR3 has 15 amino acids. V lost 6 bases and J lost 5, with 19 bases in between. iRepertoire HTBI primers and Arm-PCR of CDR3 regions built TCR beta libraries. TCRdb re-analysed the multiplex PCR reads in MiXCR, keeping a single row per CDR3 protein. The sample shows over 500,000 distinct CDR3 sequences, roughly 16% of them seen only once. Specified time point: newly diagnosed GD, antithyroid drugs for less than 3 months. The TCR library used RNA extracted from PBMCs. These records were also assigned to another study, of T cells in Graves' hyperthyroidism and ophthalmopathy. Per that paper: Every diagnosis used clinical symptoms, serum thyroxine and TRAb, thyroid ultrasound and orbital computed tomography.

The source material was peripheral blood mononuclear cells (PBMCs), sampled at new diagnosis, from a patient treated with antithyroid drugs. The sequence was obtained from a woman aged 25 to 39 with Graves disease. The chain combines TRBV28 with TRBJ2-5; D possibly matches TRBD1 or TRBD2 (6 bases each). This chain's CDR3 is CASSLGGLGKETQYF. For the CDR3, the DNA is TGTGCCAGCAGCCTTGGGGGGCTCGGAAAGGAGACCCAGTACTTC.